Listed below are T cell receptor beta chains from one sample, sequenced in a study of OX40 agonist ivuxolimab in advanced cancers. Clones were read by immunoSEQ multiplex PCR, and TCRdb kept only the in-frame ones, dropping some. The sample has about 21,000 clones, around 82% seen once; the top ten hold roughly 9.8%. The sample here was CD4+ or CD8+ T cells sorted from blood, taken in a trial of the OX40 agonist ivuxolimab. The receptors derive from an adult with an advanced solid tumor such as melanoma, head and neck, liver or kidney cancer. The CDR3 runs from the conserved cysteine through the conserved F or W. D genes are given only for firm matches. The size entry is marked missing in some rows and otherwise reads once, few, many or a size class.

.	.	TRBV11-2	TRBJ2-2	TGTGCCAGCAGCTTAGACCTGAACACCGGGGAGCTGTTTTTT	CASSLDLNTGELFF
few	.	TRBV4-3	TRBJ2-1	TGCGCCAGCAGCCACGTCAGCAGCTCCTACAATGAGCAGTTCTTC	CASSHVSSSYNEQFF
few	.	TRBV5-5	TRBJ1-2	TGTGCCAGCAGCTTGGAGGTGGGACCGAGCTATGGCTACACCTTC	CASSLEVGPSYGYTF
.	TRBD1	TRBV11-2	TRBJ2-5	TGTGCCAGCAGCTTCCAATGGACAGGGCAAGAGACCCAGTACTTC	CASSFQWTGQETQYF
.	TRBD2	TRBV7-2	TRBJ2-7	TGTGCCAGCAGCTTATACGGGGGGAACTACGAGCAGTACTTC	CASSLYGGNYEQYF
few	.	TRBV9	TRBJ2-5	TGTGCCAGCAGCGTAGGGGACACCGGTTCAGAGACCCAGTACTTC	CASSVGDTGSETQYF
.	.	TRBV2	TRBJ2-7	TGTGCCAGCAGTTTTTCCTACGAGCAGTACTTC	CASSFSYEQYF
.	.	TRBV30	TRBJ2-4	TGTGCCTGGACCTTAGCCAAAAACATTCAGTACTTC	CAWTLAKNIQYF
.	TRBD1	TRBV5-5	TRBJ1-3	TGTGCCAGCAGCCCACGTACACAGACAGGGGCAGGAAACACCATATATTTT	CASSPRTQTGAGNTIYF
.	TRBD2	TRBV5-1	TRBJ2-3	TGCGCCAGCAGCCCGGGACTAGCGGGGGCGTGGGATACGCAGTATTTT	CASSPGLAGAWDTQYF
.	.	TRBV6-5	TRBJ2-7	TGTGCCAGCAGTCGCCCTGGCCAGAATTTCTACGAGCAGTACTTC	CASSRPGQNFYEQYF
once	.	TRBV18	TRBJ2-2	TGTGCCAGCTCACCTGCGGAGGGACTGAGAGAGCTGTTTTTT	CASSPAEGLRELFF
.	TRBD2	TRBV30	TRBJ2-5	TGTGCCTGGAGTGTTTCGTACGGGAGGGAGACCCAGTACTTC	CAWSVSYGRETQYF
.	.	TRBV27	TRBJ1-5	TGTGCCAGCAGAAAAAGCGGGGTCGGTTGGCAGCCCCAGCATTTT	CASRKSGVGWQPQHF
.	TRBD1	TRBV11-1	TRBJ2-5	TGTGCCAGCAGGCCCCAGGGGGCGGGTCAAGAGACCCGGTACTTC	CASRPQGAGQETRYF
.	TRBD1	TRBV5-1	TRBJ1-1	TGCGCCAGCAGCTTGGGACAGGGAGGAATGAACACTGAAGCTTTCTTT	CASSLGQGGMNTEAFF
.	TRBD1	TRBV4-1	TRBJ1-6	TGCGCCAGCTACAGGGGCGATAATTCACCCCTCCACTTT	CASYRGDNSPLHF
.	.	TRBV7-9	TRBJ1-2	TGTGCCAGCAGCTTAGGCAGGGGAGCTAACTATGGCTACACCTTC	CASSLGRGANYGYTF
.	.	TRBV10-3	TRBJ1-1	TGTGCCATCAGTGGCTCACAGGGAGGAACTGAAGCTTTCTTT	CAISGSQGGTEAFF
.	TRBD1	TRBV5-6	TRBJ1-1	TGTGCCAGCAGCCCCCCGGGACAGGGGGGGACTGAAGCTTTCTTT	CASSPPGQGGTEAFF
.	TRBD1	TRBV19	TRBJ1-4	TGTGCCAGTACCAACGCCGGGACAGGGCCCGAAAAACTGTTTTTT	CASTNAGTGPEKLFF
few	TRBD1	TRBV19	TRBJ1-6	TGTGCCAGTAGTCTGACAGGGGCTAGTTCACCCCTCCACTTT	CASSLTGASSPLHF
.	TRBD1	TRBV5-3	TRBJ1-3	TGTGCCAGCAGCGTGGGACAGTCTGGAAACACCATATATTTT	CASSVGQSGNTIYF
.	.	TRBV7-2	TRBJ1-6	TGTGCCAGCAGCTTAGATACAGCACCCAATTCACCCCTCCACTTT	CASSLDTAPNSPLHF
.	.	TRBV7-6	TRBJ2-3	TGTGCCAGCAGCTTAACTTTCCGGGGCCAGGGAGAGCAGTATTTT	CASSLTFRGQGEQYF
.	TRBD1	TRBV11-2	TRBJ1-5	TGTGCCAGCAGCCCACAACAGGGGGCCTTGCAGCCCCAGCATTTT	CASSPQQGALQPQHF
.	.	TRBV5-1	TRBJ2-7	TGCGCCAGCAGCTTGGGGGACACGAGGGACGAGCAGTACTTC	CASSLGDTRDEQYF
.	.	TRBV6-6	TRBJ1-6	TGTGCCAGCAGTTCAAACCGACAGGAACAGAATTCACCCCTCCACTTT	CASSSNRQEQNSPLHF
.	.	TRBV7-6	TRBJ2-7	TGTGCCAGCAGCTTATCCGTACCGGCCTACGAGCAGTACTTC	CASSLSVPAYEQYF
few	TRBD1	TRBV6-5	TRBJ1-5	TGTGCCAGCAGTCGGACAGGAAATCAGCCCCAGCATTTT	CASSRTGNQPQHF
.	.	TRBV5-4	TRBJ1-2	TGTGCCAGCAGCTTAGGCGGATCCTATGGCTACACCTTC	CASSLGGSYGYTF
.	.	TRBV7-2	TRBJ1-2	TGTGCCAGCAGCTTCTCTGAAGGGGCGCTGACCTTC	CASSFSEGALTF
.	.	TRBV4-2	TRBJ1-2	TGTGCCAGCAGCCAAGATGACAGCGACTACTATGGCTACACCTTC	CASSQDDSDYYGYTF
.	.	TRBV19	TRBJ1-3	TGTGCCAGTAGTATAGGTAGGGCCGGAAACACCATATATTTT	CASSIGRAGNTIYF
few	TRBD1	TRBV7-9	TRBJ2-3	TGTGCCAGCACCGGGACAGGAGATACGCAGTATTTT	CASTGTGDTQYF
.	TRBD1	TRBV2	TRBJ2-7	TGTGCCAGTGACAGGGCCTACGAGCAGTACTTC	CASDRAYEQYF
.	.	TRBV23-1	TRBJ2-1	TGCGCCAGCAGTCAGCCCGAGATGCCGTTCTTC	CASSQPEMPFF
.	.	TRBV18	TRBJ1-6	TGTGCCAGCTCACCCCAGTCGGGACCAACCTCCTCACCCCTCCACTTT	CASSPQSGPTSSPLHF
few	TRBD1	TRBV6-1	TRBJ2-4	TGTGCCAGCAGTCCCGGGACAGGGGGTGGAAACATTCAGTACTTC	CASSPGTGGGNIQYF
.	TRBD1	TRBV7-2	TRBJ1-2	TGTGCCAGCACCAGGACAGGGCTCTATGGCTACACCTTC	CASTRTGLYGYTF
.	TRBD1	TRBV5-1	TRBJ1-1	TGCGCCAGCAGCGATACAGGGGACACTGAAGCTTTCTTT	CASSDTGDTEAFF